The T cell receptor beta chain under discussion was sequenced for a study of shared clonotypes between healthy human individuals. About the study: Each donor's CD8 memory used one plate, CD8 naive two, each CD4 subset three. Findings and caveats of the study: Memory subsets generally showed smaller estimated richness than naive subsets did.

Execution of the assay was at deep level. Here immunoSEQ multiplex PCR was the method, and the copy in TCRdb shows in-frame clones only, minus some. Here the sample spans millions of clones, about 92% being singletons. The CDR3 consists of 16 residues. With 2 bases removed from V and 0 bases from J, the gap between germline ends came to 13 bases. The germline CDR1 and CDR2 sequences are SGHDT and YYEEEE. Points on this clone: Its antigen is unidentified.

The chain joins TRBV5-6 to TRBJ2-3; perhaps TRBD2 as D (7 bases). The sample taken for sequencing was naive CD4+ T cells from PBMCs. Subset defined: CD45RA+ positively selected. This receptor was taken from a man aged 18 to 35 in good health. Some clones in this sample may be carry-over from other donors' samples. CDR3 loop: CASSFGGAGSTDTQYF. The CDR3 nucleotides are TGTGCCAGCAGCTTTGGGGGGGCGGGCAGCACAGATACGCAGTATTTT.